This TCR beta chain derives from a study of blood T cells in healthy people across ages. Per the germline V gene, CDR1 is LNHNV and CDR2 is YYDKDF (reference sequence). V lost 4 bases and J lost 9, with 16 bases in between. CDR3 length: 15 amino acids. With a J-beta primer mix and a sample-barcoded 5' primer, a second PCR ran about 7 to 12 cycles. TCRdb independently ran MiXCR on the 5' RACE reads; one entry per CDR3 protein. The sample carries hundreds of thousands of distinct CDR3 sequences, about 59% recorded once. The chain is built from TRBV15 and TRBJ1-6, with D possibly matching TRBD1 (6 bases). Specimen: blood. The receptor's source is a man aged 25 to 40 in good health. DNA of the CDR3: TGTGCCACCAGCACCTCGTTAACAGGGAGTTCACCCCTCCACTTT. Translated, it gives CATSTSLTGSSPLHF.